This entry lists 22 T cell receptor beta chains sequenced from one sample in a study of cytomegalovirus exposure and HLA in healthy donors. The PCR was carried out with 60 Vbeta primers and 13 Jbeta primers. Profiled with immunoSEQ multiplex PCR; TCRdb holds only in-frame clones, not every one. The data contain 90,000 to 150,000 clones, roughly 60% of them seen just once; the ten biggest clones take up approximately 9.1%. Material: PBMCs. These receptors all come from a man in his forties or fifties in good health and CMV-seropositive.

As to this clone: This CDR3 is also generated by other DNA sequences in the sample. DNA of the CDR3: TGCAGCGTTCGGAACACTGAAGCTTTCTTT. This codes for CSVRNTEAFF. The J gene is TRBJ1-1, the V gene TRBV29-1; unclear D gene. The V and J ends lost 5 bases and 1 base respectively, with 2 bases between them. The length of the CDR3 is 10 residues. Germline CDR1 and CDR2: SQVTM and ANQGSEA.

This chain uses TRBV28 with TRBJ2-7, with TRBD1 matching over 8 bases. J lost 2 bases, V lost 4 bases, and 7 bases had no gene match. From germline, CDR1 is MDHEN and CDR2 SYDVKM. CDR3 length: 15 residues. The CDR3 DNA sequence: TGTGCCAGCAGTTCCCAGGGGGCGGACGCCTACGAGCAGTACTTC. It yields the protein CASSSQGADAYEQYF.

J is TRBJ2-1 and V is TRBV4-1; no clear D. Germline V CDR1 and CDR2: MGHRA, YSYEKL. The CDR3 has 16 amino acids. With 4 bases removed from V and 0 bases from J, the gap between germline ends came to 13 bases. CDR3 loop: CASSPLLRSSYNEQFF. The CDR3 DNA reads as TGCGCCAGCAGCCCCCTTTTGAGGAGCTCCTACAATGAGCAGTTCTTC.

The J gene is TRBJ1-2, the V gene TRBV15, with D perhaps TRBD1 (6 bases). This CDR3 is built from 13 residues. Trimming removed 5 bases at V and 7 bases at J, with 14 bases between. The germline V gene encodes CDR1 LNHNV and CDR2 YYDKDF (reference sequence). CDR3 coding DNA: TGTGCCACCAGCCAACGGGACACTGGTGGCTACACCTTC. Translated: CATSQRDTGGYTF.

A single count supports this clone. The chain couples TRBV27 to TRBJ2-4; tentatively, D is TRBD2 (6 bases). Deletions cut 5 bases from V and 0 bases from J, with 17 bases between. Germline lookup yields CDR1 MNHEY and CDR2 SMNVEV (reference sequence). The CDR3 runs 17 residues. The CDR3 loop reads CASSTQTGVGAKNIQYF. The CDR3 DNA follows: TGTGCCAGCAGTACCCAAACGGGGGTTGGAGCCAAAAACATTCAGTACTTC.

This clone came up once. The rearrangement joins TRBV7-3 to TRBJ1-3; 8 nucleotides line up with TRBD1. CDR1 is SGHTA and CDR2 is FQGTGA in the germline V gene. This CDR3 region has 15 residues. Unmatched junction bases numbered 5, after V lost 5 bases and J lost 2 bases. This CDR3 reads CASSIQGATGNTIYF. The CDR3 DNA sequence: TGTGCCAGCAGCATTCAGGGGGCTACTGGAAACACCATATATTTT. Variable domain in full (rest from reference TRBV7-3 and TRBJ1-3): GAGVSQTPSNKVTEKGKYVELRCDPISGHTALYWYRQSLGQGPEFLIYFQGTGAADDSGLPNDRFFAVRPEGSVSTLKIQRTERGDSAVYLCASSIQGATGNTIYFGEGSWLTVV.

This clone was seen a handful of times. The V and J genes are TRBV11-3 and TRBJ2-7; a possible D gene is TRBD1 (6 bases). Germline V gene data show CDR1 as SGHNT and CDR2 as YENEEA. The CDR3 length is 13 residues. The germline V and J ends were trimmed by 5 bases and 5 bases, with 13 bases remaining between them. The CDR3 coding sequence is TGTGCCAGCAGCCAAGGACAGACGAACGAGCAGTACTTC. This encodes CASSQGQTNEQYF.

The J gene is TRBJ1-2, the V gene TRBV11-2, with a possible D match to TRBD1 (5 bases). The CDR3 is 15 amino acids. V was clipped by 5 bases and J by 1 base, with 14 bases between them. CDR1 and CDR2 from the germline V gene are SGHAT and FQNNGV. The DNA for the CDR3 is TGTGCCAGCAGCCCGACCCCAGACAGTAACTATGGCTACACCTTC. Translation gives CASSPTPDSNYGYTF.

This clone was counted only a few times. This rearrangement joins TRBV10-3 to TRBJ1-1; D unresolved. The CDR3 length is 12 residues. Germline V CDR1 and CDR2: ENHRY, SYGVKD. V was pared by 11 bases and J by 3 bases, with 13 bases between. CDR3 DNA: TGTGCCGTAAGGGAGAGAGACACTGAAGCTTTCTTT. This sequence encodes CAVRERDTEAFF.

This clone has only a few counts. The genes are TRBV2 and TRBJ2-5; the D is unclear. This CDR3 contains 15 residues. Germline assignment: CDR1 SNHLY and CDR2 FYNNEI. The V gene lost 6 bases and the J gene lost 1 base, with 15 bases spanning the gap. The CDR3: CASRSSASTQETQYF. The CDR3 DNA reads TGTGCCAGCAGATCAAGCGCCTCTACCCAAGAGACCCAGTACTTC.

This rearrangement joins TRBV7-3 to TRBJ2-1, with TRBD2 matching over 9 bases. The CDR3 runs 15 residues. Looked up from germline, CDR1 is SGHTA and CDR2 is FQGTGA. Unmatched junction bases numbered 7, after V lost 5 bases and J lost 5 bases. Written as DNA, the CDR3 is TGTGCCAGCAGCGAAGGGGCGGGGGGGCACAATGAGCAGTTCTTC. This translates into CASSEGAGGHNEQFF.

The V call is TRBV4-1, the J call TRBJ2-3; the D is unclear. CDR3 length equals 15 residues. Deletions cut 1 base from V and 4 bases from J, with 12 bases between. The germline CDR1 and CDR2 sequences are MGHRA and YSYEKL. The CDR3: CASSQVPIRADTQYF. The CDR3 DNA reads as TGCGCCAGCAGCCAAGTCCCTATACGCGCAGATACGCAGTATTTT.

This clone was detected a few times. The gene calls are TRBV7-4 and TRBJ2-7; TRBD2 aligns across 7 bases. Germline V gives CDR1 SGHVT, CDR2 SQSDAQ. V dropped 1 base and J dropped 4; count of bases not matched to a gene: 10. This CDR3 is built from 16 residues. The CDR3 DNA reads TGTGCCAGCAGCTTAGGGGGGGGAGCGAACGGTTACGAGCAGTACTTC. Residues: CASSLGGGANGYEQYF. Supplemented by reference TRBV7-4 and TRBJ2-7, the full variable domain reads GAGVSQSPRYKVAKRGRDVALRCDSISGHVTLYWYRQTLGQGSEVLTYSQSDAQRDKSGRPSGRFSAERPERSVSTLKIQRTEQGDSAVYLCASSLGGGANGYEQYFGPGTRLTVT.

V is TRBV5-6 and J is TRBJ2-7, with 15 bases identical to TRBD2. Germline V lookup: CDR1 SGHDT, CDR2 YYEEEE. After removal of 5 bases from V and 3 bases from J, the junction contained 12 bases not matched to a gene. CDR3 length equals 18 residues. The CDR3 loop is CASSGGLAGGPLLYEQYF. CDR3 coding DNA: TGTGCCAGCAGTGGGGGACTAGCGGGAGGCCCCCTCCTCTACGAGCAGTACTTC.

This clone was observed a few times. V and J are TRBV4-2 and TRBJ1-5, with D possibly TRBD1 on 5 matching bases. CDR3 length: 15 amino acids. Between the trimmed V and J ends, which lost 1 base and 6 bases, there was a span of 13 bases. In germline, CDR1 is LGHNA, CDR2 YNFKEQ. The CDR3: CASSQGGGAGQPQHF. Here the CDR3 DNA reads TGTGCCAGCAGCCAAGGGGGAGGGGCCGGTCAGCCCCAGCATTTT.

V is TRBV10-3 and J is TRBJ1-6; 8 positions agree with TRBD1. This CDR3 region has 17 residues. Germline V CDR1 and CDR2: ENHRY, SYGVKD. V dropped 0 bases and J dropped 3; count of bases not matched to a gene: 4. The CDR3 DNA reads as TGTGCCATCAGTGAGTCGTCAGGGGGCTTCTATAATTCACCCCTCCACTTT. Protein product: CAISESSGGFYNSPLHF.

This chain uses TRBV2 with TRBJ2-1, with D unresolved. The V end lost 4 bases, the J end lost 0 bases, and 10 bases lay between the germline ends. Germline V CDR1 and CDR2: SNHLY, FYNNEI. CDR3 length equals 15 residues. The CDR3 bases are TGTGCCAGCAGTGTTTATCTAAGCTCCTACAATGAGCAGTTCTTC. It codes for CASSVYLSSYNEQFF.

The chain recombines TRBV27 with TRBJ2-7, with 8 bases that match TRBD1. The V and J ends lost 2 bases and 1 base, in that order; junction bases with no gene match: 7. CDR1 and CDR2 (germline): MNHEY, SMNVEV (reference sequence). The CDR3 has 16 amino acids. The DNA of the CDR3 is TGTGCCAGCAGTTTAGCAGGGGGCGCCGGTTCCTACGAGCAGTACTTC. Translation: CASSLAGGAGSYEQYF.

This clone was observed once. The chain joins TRBV7-9 to TRBJ2-7; possibly TRBD2 for D (7 bases). Germline CDR1 is SEHNR and CDR2 is FQNEAQ (reference sequence). This CDR3 is 13 amino acids long. V lost 4 bases and J lost 6, with 13 bases in between. CDR3 bases: TGTGCCAGCAGCTGGGGAGGGGGGATCGAGCAGTACTTC. Protein sequence: CASSWGGGIEQYF.

A few counts support this clone. The J gene is TRBJ2-1, the V gene TRBV28, with D uncertain. Germline CDR1 MDHEN, CDR2 SYDVKM. V was clipped by 10 bases and J by 0 bases, with 4 bases between them. The CDR3 runs to 11 residues. The CDR3 here is CATGSYNEQFF. In DNA, the CDR3 is TGTGCCACCGGCTCCTACAATGAGCAGTTCTTC.

As to this clone: The identical CDR3 is also encoded by other nucleotide sequences in the sample. The V call is TRBV5-4, the J call TRBJ1-4; TRBD1 matches at 8 bases. Germline-derived CDR1 and CDR2 are SGHNT and YYREEE (reference sequence). Trimming removed 0 bases from V and 8 bases from J; junction bases left unmatched: 6. CDR3 length: 15 residues. This CDR3 is CASSLEQGAGEKLFF. Written as DNA, the CDR3 is TGTGCCAGCAGCTTGGAGCAGGGGGCGGGAGAAAAACTGTTTTTT.

The chain uses TRBV12-5 and TRBJ1-2; no reliable D call. The length of the CDR3 is 14 residues. Trimming shortened V by 1 base and J by 0 bases, and 6 bases separated the two germline ends. CDR1 is LGHNT and CDR2 is FRNRAP in the germline V gene. DNA for the CDR3: TGTGCTAGTGGTTTGGACAGAACTAACTATGGCTACACCTTC. The encoded protein is CASGLDRTNYGYTF.